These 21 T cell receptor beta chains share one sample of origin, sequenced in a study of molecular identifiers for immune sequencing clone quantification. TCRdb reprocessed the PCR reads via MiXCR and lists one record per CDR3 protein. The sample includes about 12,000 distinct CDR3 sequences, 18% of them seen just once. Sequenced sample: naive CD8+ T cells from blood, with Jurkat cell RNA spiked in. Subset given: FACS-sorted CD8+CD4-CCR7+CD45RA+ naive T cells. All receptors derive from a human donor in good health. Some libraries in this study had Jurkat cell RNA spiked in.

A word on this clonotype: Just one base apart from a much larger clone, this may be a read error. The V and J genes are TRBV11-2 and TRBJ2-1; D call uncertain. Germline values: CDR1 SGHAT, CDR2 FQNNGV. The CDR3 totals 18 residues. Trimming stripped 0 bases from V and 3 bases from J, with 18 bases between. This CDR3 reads CASSLETRLSGRYNEQFF. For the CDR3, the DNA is TGTGCCAGCAGCTTAGAGACTCGTCTCTCCGGGCGCTACAATGAGCAGTTCTTC.

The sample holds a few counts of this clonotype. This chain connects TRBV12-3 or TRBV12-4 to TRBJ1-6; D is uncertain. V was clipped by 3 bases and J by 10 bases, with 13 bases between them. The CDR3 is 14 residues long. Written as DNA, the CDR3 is TGTGCCAGCAGTTTTTTCGGCATGGAGTCACCCCTCCACTTT. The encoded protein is CASSFFGMESPLHF.

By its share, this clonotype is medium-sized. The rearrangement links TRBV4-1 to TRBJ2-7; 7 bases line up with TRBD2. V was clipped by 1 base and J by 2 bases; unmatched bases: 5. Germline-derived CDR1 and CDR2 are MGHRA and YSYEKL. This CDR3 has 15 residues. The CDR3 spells CASSQAASGTYEQYF. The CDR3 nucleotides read TGCGCCAGCAGCCAAGCGGCTAGCGGTACCTACGAGCAGTACTTC.

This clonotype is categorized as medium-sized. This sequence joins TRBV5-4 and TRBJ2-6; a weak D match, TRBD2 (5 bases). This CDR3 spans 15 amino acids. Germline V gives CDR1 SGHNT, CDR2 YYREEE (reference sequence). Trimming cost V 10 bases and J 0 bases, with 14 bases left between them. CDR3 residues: CAGGYAPSGANVLTF. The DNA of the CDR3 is TGTGCCGGAGGCTATGCACCCTCTGGGGCCAACGTCCTGACTTTC.

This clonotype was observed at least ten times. The DNA for the CDR3 is TGTGCCAGCAGCCCGGACGTTAGCAATCAGCCCCAGCATTTT. This codes for CASSPDVSNQPQHF. The V gene is TRBV5-4, the J gene TRBJ1-5; the D is unclear. The CDR3 extends over 14 amino acids. The germline CDR1 and CDR2 sequences are SGHNT and YYREEE (reference sequence). V gave up 4 bases and J gave up 0 bases, with 8 bases separating them.

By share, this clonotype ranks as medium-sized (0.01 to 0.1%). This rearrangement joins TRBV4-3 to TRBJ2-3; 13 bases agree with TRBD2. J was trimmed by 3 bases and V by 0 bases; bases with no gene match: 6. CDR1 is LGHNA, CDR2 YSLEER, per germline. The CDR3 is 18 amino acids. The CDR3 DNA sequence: TGCGCCAGCAGCCAAGAAACTCTACTAGCGGGAGGGACAGATACGCAGTATTTT. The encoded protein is CASSQETLLAGGTDTQYF.

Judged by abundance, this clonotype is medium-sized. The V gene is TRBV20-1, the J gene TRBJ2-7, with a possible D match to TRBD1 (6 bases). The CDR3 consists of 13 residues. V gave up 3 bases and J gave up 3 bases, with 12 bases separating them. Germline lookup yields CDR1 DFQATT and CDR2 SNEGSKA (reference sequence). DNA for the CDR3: TGCAGTGCTAGGAACAGGGCCAGCTACGAGCAGTACTTC. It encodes CSARNRASYEQYF.

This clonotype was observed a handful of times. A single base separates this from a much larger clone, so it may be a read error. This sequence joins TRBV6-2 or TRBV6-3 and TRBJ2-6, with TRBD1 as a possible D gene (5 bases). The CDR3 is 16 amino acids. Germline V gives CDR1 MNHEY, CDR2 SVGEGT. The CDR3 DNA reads TGTGCCAGCAGTTACTCGAGGCCAATTGGGGCCAACGTCCCGACTTTC. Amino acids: CASSYSRPIGANVPTF.

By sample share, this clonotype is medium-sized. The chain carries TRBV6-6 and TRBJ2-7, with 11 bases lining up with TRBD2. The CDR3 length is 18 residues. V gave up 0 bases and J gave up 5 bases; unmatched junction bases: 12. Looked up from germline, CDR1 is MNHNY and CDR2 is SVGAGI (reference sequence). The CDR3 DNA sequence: TGTGCCAGCAGTTACTCACCCCCACTAGCGGGAGAGGGGGACGAGCAGTACTTC. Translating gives CASSYSPPLAGEGDEQYF.

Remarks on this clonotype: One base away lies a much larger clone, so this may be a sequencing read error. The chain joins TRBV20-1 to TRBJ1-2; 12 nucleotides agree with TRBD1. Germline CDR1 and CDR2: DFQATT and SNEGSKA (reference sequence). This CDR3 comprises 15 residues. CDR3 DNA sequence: TGCAGTGCTAGACCAGGGACAGGGGGCATAGATGGCAACACCTTC. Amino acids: CSARPGTGGIDGNTF.

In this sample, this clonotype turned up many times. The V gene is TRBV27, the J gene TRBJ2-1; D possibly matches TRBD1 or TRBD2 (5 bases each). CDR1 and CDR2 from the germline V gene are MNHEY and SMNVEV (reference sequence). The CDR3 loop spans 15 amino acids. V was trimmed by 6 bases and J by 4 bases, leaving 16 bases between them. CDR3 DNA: TGTGCCAGCAGATTGTGGGGGTCAGGGTACAATGAGCAGTTCTTC. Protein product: CASRLWGSGYNEQFF.

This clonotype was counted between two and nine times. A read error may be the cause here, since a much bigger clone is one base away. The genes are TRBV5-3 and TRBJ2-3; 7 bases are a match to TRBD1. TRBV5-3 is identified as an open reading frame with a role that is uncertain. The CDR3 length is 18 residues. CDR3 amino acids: CASSLFPRRQGDTNTQYF. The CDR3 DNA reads TGTGCCAGCAGCTTGTTCCCGAGGCGTCAGGGGGACACAAATACGCAGTATTTT.

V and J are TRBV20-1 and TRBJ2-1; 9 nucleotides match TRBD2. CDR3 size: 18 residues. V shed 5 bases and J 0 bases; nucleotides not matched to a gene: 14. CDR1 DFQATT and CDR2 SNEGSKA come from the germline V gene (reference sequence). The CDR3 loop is CSAPARGLAGSSYNEQFF. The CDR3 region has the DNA TGCAGTGCTCCCGCGAGGGGGCTAGCGGGAAGCTCCTACAATGAGCAGTTCTTC.

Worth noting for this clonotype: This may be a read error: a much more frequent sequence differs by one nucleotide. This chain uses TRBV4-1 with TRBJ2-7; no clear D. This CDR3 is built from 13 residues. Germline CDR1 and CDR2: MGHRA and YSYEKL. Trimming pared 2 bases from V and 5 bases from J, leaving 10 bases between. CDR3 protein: CASSQPDRDEQYF. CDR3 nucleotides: TGCGCCAGCAGCCAACCGGATAGAGACGAGCAGTACTTC.

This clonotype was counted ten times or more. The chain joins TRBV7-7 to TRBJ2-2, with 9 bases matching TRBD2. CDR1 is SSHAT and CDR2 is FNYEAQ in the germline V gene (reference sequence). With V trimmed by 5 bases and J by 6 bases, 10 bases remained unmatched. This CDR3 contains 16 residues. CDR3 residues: CASSQSGTSISGELFF. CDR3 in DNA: TGTGCCAGCAGCCAATCCGGGACTAGCATTTCCGGGGAGCTGTTTTTT. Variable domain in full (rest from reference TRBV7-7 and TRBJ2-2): GAGVSQSPRYKVTKRGQDVTLRCDPISSHATLYWYQQALGQGPEFLTYFNYEAQPDKSGLPSDRFSAERPEGSISTLTIQRTEQRDSAMYRCASSQSGTSISGELFFGEGSRLTVL.

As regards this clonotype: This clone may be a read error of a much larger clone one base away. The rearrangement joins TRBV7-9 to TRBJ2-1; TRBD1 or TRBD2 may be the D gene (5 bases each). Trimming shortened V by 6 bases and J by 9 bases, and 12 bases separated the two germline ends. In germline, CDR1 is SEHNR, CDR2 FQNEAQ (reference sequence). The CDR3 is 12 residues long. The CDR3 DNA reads TGTGCCAGCAGAAACGGGGCCCTTGAGCAGTTCTTC. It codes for CASRNGALEQFF.

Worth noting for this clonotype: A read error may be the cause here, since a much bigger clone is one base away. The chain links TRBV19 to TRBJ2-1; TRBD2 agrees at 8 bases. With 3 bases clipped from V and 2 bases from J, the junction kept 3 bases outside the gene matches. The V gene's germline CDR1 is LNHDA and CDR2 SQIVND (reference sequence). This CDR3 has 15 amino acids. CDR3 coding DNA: TGTGCCAGTAGTATCACTAGCGGTCCCTACAATGAGCAGTTCTTC. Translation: CASSITSGPYNEQFF.

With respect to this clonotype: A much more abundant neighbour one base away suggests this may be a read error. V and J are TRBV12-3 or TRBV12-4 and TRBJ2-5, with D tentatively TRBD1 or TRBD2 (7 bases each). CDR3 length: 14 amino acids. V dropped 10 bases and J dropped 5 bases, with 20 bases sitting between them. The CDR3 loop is CANRGRGREETQYF. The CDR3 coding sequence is TGTGCCAACAGGGGTCGTGGGCGGGAGGAGACCCAGTACTTC.

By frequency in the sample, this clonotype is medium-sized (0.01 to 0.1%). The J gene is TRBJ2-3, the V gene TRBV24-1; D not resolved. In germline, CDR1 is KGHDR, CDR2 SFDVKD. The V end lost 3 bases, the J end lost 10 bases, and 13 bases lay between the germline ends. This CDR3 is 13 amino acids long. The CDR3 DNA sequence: TGTGCCACCAGTGATATGGGGTTTGATGCGCAGTATTTT. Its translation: CATSDMGFDAQYF.

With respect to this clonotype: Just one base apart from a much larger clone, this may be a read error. CDR3 DNA: TGTGCCAGCTCAAGCCTACCGCCGGTTGTAAAAGCTTTCTTT. Translation gives CASSSLPPVVKAFF. The chain has TRBV6-5 and TRBJ1-1, with D unclear. Per germline, CDR1 MNHEY and CDR2 SVGAGI. The CDR3 is 14 residues long. V shed 8 bases and J shed 9 bases, with 22 bases lying between them.

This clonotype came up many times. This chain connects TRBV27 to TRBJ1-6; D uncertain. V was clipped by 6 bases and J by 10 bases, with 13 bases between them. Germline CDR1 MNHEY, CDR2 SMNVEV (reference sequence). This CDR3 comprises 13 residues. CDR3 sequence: CASSRQQWSPLHF. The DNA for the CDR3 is TGTGCCAGCAGCCGGCAGCAGTGGTCACCCCTCCACTTT.